The 10 T cell receptor beta chains below were found in one sample sequenced in a study of blood T cell repertoires in COVID-19. Using immunoSEQ multiplex PCR, the repertoire was profiled, and TCRdb retains in-frame clones only, with some absent. This sample yields about 320,000 clones, of which almost 85% are seen a single time; around 6.9% belongs to the top ten. The sequenced material came from peripheral blood. Source of these receptors: a human donor in a cohort sampled during active COVID-19.

This clone has a handful of counts. A much more abundant neighbour one base away suggests this may be a read error. The rearrangement joins TRBV25-1 to TRBJ2-3, with D possibly TRBD2 on 6 matching bases. CDR1 is MGHDK, CDR2 SYGVNS, per germline. This CDR3 has 11 residues. V was shortened by 8 bases and J by 5 bases, with 8 bases between the two germline ends. The CDR3 DNA reads as TGTGCCAGCCGACTAGGAGATACGCAGTATTTT. It specifies CASRLGDTQYF.

This clone showed up just a few times. The rearrangement uses TRBV18 and TRBJ1-2; 11 bases map to TRBD1. The ends lost 3 bases at V and 5 bases at J; junction bases unmatched: 5. Looked up from germline, CDR1 is KGHSH and CDR2 is LQKENI. The CDR3 covers 15 residues. This CDR3 reads CASSPGTGGVYGYTF. CDR3 in DNA: TGTGCCAGCTCACCGGGGACAGGGGGTGTATATGGCTACACCTTC.

The V call is TRBV4-2, the J call TRBJ2-1; possibly TRBD2 for D (6 bases). The CDR3 contains 15 residues. V was clipped by 0 bases and J by 6 bases, with 12 bases between them. Germline loops: CDR1 LGHNA, CDR2 YNFKEQ. DNA for the CDR3: TGTGCCAGCAGCCAAGATGGCTGGACTACCAATGAGCAGTTCTTC. It translates to CASSQDGWTTNEQFF.

The genes are TRBV9 and TRBJ1-2; possible D gene TRBD1, 5 bases. The V and J ends lost 2 bases and 0 bases respectively, with 17 bases between them. The V gene's germline CDR1 is SGDLS and CDR2 YYNGEE. The CDR3 is 17 amino acids. CDR3 residues: CASSVKDQGPANYGYTF. CDR3 nucleotide sequence: TGTGCCAGCAGCGTTAAAGATCAGGGTCCGGCTAACTATGGCTACACCTTC. Variable domain in full (rest from reference TRBV9 and TRBJ1-2): DSGVTQTPKHLITATGQRVTLRCSPRSGDLSVYWYQQSLDQGLQFLIQYYNGEERAKGNILERFSAQQFPDLHSELNLSSLELGDSALYFCASSVKDQGPANYGYTFGSGTRLTVV.

The rearrangement uses TRBV5-3 and TRBJ1-6; 7 bases agree with TRBD1. TRBV5-3 is treated as an ORF (open reading frame) with a function not yet certain. V dropped 7 bases and J dropped 2; count of bases not matched to a gene: 18. This CDR3 is built from 19 residues. CDR3 region: CARGPETGVALAYNSPLHF. The CDR3 nucleotides are TGTGCCAGAGGCCCCGAAACAGGGGTGGCTTTGGCCTATAATTCACCCCTCCACTTT.

This clone was seen just once. The chain links TRBV18 to TRBJ2-3; D is unclear. Trimming took 2 bases from V and 0 from J, leaving 12 bases between them. This CDR3 spans 16 amino acids. Germline lookup yields CDR1 KGHSH and CDR2 LQKENI. The CDR3 nucleotides read TGTGCCAGCTCACCATTCATTAGCCTTAGCACAGATACGCAGTATTTT. As protein: CASSPFISLSTDTQYF. The complete variable domain, with remaining parts taken from reference TRBV18 and TRBJ2-3, reads NAGVMQNPRHLVRRRGQEARLRCSPMKGHSHVYWYRQLPEEGLKFMVYLQKENIIDESGMPKERFSAEFPKEGPSILRIQQVVRGDSAAYFCASSPFISLSTDTQYFGPGTRLTVL.

This clone came up once. The chain has TRBV7-2 and TRBJ1-3, with D hard to call. Trimming left V 1 base short and J 0 bases short, with 7 bases between. This CDR3 is 15 amino acids long. Germline CDR1 reads SGHTA; CDR2 reads FQGNSA. CDR3 coding DNA: TGTGCCAGCAGCTTAGATGTCGGCTCTGGAAACACCATATATTTT. Protein product: CASSLDVGSGNTIYF.

This clone has a handful of counts. The CDR3 coding sequence is TGTGCCAGCAGCCCGACGACAGGGGCAGAAGCTTTCTTT. It translates to CASSPTTGAEAFF. This sequence joins TRBV5-6 and TRBJ1-1, with 8 bases identical to TRBD1. V lost 4 bases to trimming and J lost 8 bases; unmatched junction nucleotides: 7. Germline CDR1 and CDR2: SGHDT and YYEEEE. The CDR3 loop spans 13 amino acids.

V is TRBV15 and J is TRBJ1-1; 9 bases align to TRBD1. The CDR3 spans 16 residues. Trimming took 2 bases from V and 3 from J; bases not matched to a gene: 7. In germline, CDR1 is LNHNV, CDR2 YYDKDF (reference sequence). This chain's CDR3 is CATSRRSDRGYTEAFF. The CDR3, as DNA: TGTGCCACCAGCAGACGGTCGGACAGGGGATACACTGAAGCTTTCTTT.

For the CDR3, the DNA is TGTGCCACCAGCGCCGGGACTAGCGGGGGACCCACCGGGGAGCTGTTTTTT. Translated, it gives CATSAGTSGGPTGELFF. V is TRBV24-1 and J is TRBJ2-2; 14 bases are a match to TRBD2. This CDR3 comprises 17 residues. Losses at the gene ends were 7 bases for V and 4 bases for J; bases not matched to a gene: 7. Germline CDR1 reads KGHDR; CDR2 reads SFDVKD.